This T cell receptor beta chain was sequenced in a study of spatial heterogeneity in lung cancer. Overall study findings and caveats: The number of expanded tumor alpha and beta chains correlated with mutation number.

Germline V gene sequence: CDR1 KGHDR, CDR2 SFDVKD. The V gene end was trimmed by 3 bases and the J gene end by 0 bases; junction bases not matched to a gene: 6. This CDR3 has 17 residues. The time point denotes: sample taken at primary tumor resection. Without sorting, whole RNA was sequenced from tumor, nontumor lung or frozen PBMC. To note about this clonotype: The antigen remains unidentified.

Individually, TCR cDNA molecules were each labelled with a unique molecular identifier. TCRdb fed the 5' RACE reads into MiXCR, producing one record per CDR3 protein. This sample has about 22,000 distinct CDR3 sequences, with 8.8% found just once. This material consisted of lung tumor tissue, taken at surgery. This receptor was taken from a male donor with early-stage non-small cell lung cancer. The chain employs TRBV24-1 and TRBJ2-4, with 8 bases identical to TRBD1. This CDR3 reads CATSDQGQGLAKNIQYF. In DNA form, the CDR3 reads TGTGCCACCAGTGATCAAGGACAGGGTCTAGCCAAAAACATTCAGTACTTC.